This is a list of T cell receptor beta chains from one sample in a study of shared clonotypes between healthy human individuals. TCRdb's copy holds only in-frame clones and misses some; the assay was immunoSEQ multiplex PCR. This sample has roughly 2.6 million clones; approximately 94% occur once, and the top ten carry 0.11% to 0.15%. Sample: naive CD4+ T cells sorted from blood. Every receptor here comes from a man younger than 35 in good health. CDR3s include the opening cysteine and the closing phenylalanine or tryptophan. The D gene is left open where the match is weak. Expanded clones are given a class, and other clones once, few, many or no size at all.

clone_size: -; d_call: -; j_call: TRBJ2-4; v_call: TRBV30; cdr3_nt: TGTGCCTGGAGTCCACGAGGGGACACCCTAGCCAAAAACATTCAGTACTTC; cdr3_aa: CAWSPRGDTLAKNIQYF
clone_size: -; d_call: -; j_call: TRBJ1-3; v_call: TRBV19; cdr3_nt: TGTGCCAGTAGTAACCCCGACAGAGCTGGAAACACCATATATTTT; cdr3_aa: CASSNPDRAGNTIYF
clone_size: -; d_call: -; j_call: TRBJ1-3; v_call: TRBV30; cdr3_nt: TGTGCCTGGAGTGTTCGAGGGGGGATAATCTCTGGAAACACCATATATTTT; cdr3_aa: CAWSVRGGIISGNTIYF
clone_size: -; d_call: -; j_call: TRBJ2-5; v_call: TRBV6-5; cdr3_nt: TGTGCCAGCAGTTACTTAAGCGGCCAAGAGACCCAGTACTTC; cdr3_aa: CASSYLSGQETQYF
clone_size: -; d_call: TRBD1; j_call: TRBJ2-1; v_call: TRBV9; cdr3_nt: TGTGCCAGCAGCGGGGGACAGGGAACGGATGAGCAGTTCTTC; cdr3_aa: CASSGGQGTDEQFF
clone_size: -; d_call: TRBD2; j_call: TRBJ2-7; v_call: TRBV5-1; cdr3_nt: TGCGCCAGCAGCTGGAGTAGCGGGTCGGGCTACGAGCAGTACTTC; cdr3_aa: CASSWSSGSGYEQYF
clone_size: -; d_call: -; j_call: TRBJ2-7; v_call: TRBV7-6; cdr3_nt: TGTGCCAGCAGCTTAGGGGATACTCTCTACGAGCAGTACTTC; cdr3_aa: CASSLGDTLYEQYF
clone_size: -; d_call: -; j_call: TRBJ1-5; v_call: TRBV18; cdr3_nt: TGTGCCAGCTCACCGAGTAGGGGACTGGGTCAGCCCCAGCATTTT; cdr3_aa: CASSPSRGLGQPQHF
clone_size: -; d_call: TRBD2; j_call: TRBJ2-6; v_call: TRBV4-1; cdr3_nt: TGCGCCAGCAGCCAGCTAGCGGCTGGGGCCAACGTCCTGACTTTC; cdr3_aa: CASSQLAAGANVLTF
clone_size: -; d_call: TRBD2; j_call: TRBJ2-7; v_call: TRBV6-5; cdr3_nt: TGTGCCAGCAGTAGACTAGCGGGCTCCTACGAGCAGTACTTC; cdr3_aa: CASSRLAGSYEQYF
clone_size: -; d_call: TRBD1; j_call: TRBJ1-5; v_call: TRBV7-2; cdr3_nt: TGTGCCAGCAGCACGGGACAGTGGCTGCAGCCCCAGCATTTT; cdr3_aa: CASSTGQWLQPQHF
clone_size: -; d_call: -; j_call: TRBJ2-5; v_call: TRBV7-9; cdr3_nt: TGTGCCAGCAGCTTTCTCGGCTCCCAAGAGACCCAGTACTTC; cdr3_aa: CASSFLGSQETQYF
clone_size: -; d_call: TRBD1; j_call: TRBJ2-3; v_call: TRBV6-6; cdr3_nt: TGTGCCAGCAGGATCCGGCAGGGGGCAGATACGCAGTATTTT; cdr3_aa: CASRIRQGADTQYF
clone_size: -; d_call: TRBD1; j_call: TRBJ1-1; v_call: TRBV6-5; cdr3_nt: TGTGCCAGCAGTGCCGGGACAGGGAATGCTTTCTTT; cdr3_aa: CASSAGTGNAFF
clone_size: -; d_call: -; j_call: TRBJ2-3; v_call: TRBV5-1; cdr3_nt: TGCGCCAGCAGCGTAGTCGGGGTTAGCACAGATACGCAGTATTTT; cdr3_aa: CASSVVGVSTDTQYF
clone_size: -; d_call: -; j_call: TRBJ1-3; v_call: TRBV27; cdr3_nt: TGTGCCAGCCCCCATCGTGCCGGTGGAAACACCATATATTTT; cdr3_aa: CASPHRAGGNTIYF
clone_size: once; d_call: TRBD2; j_call: TRBJ2-7; v_call: TRBV5-1; cdr3_nt: TGCGCCAGCAGTAATGGCGGGGGGGCTTACGAGCAGTACTTC; cdr3_aa: CASSNGGGAYEQYF
clone_size: -; d_call: TRBD1; j_call: TRBJ1-5; v_call: TRBV5-6; cdr3_nt: TGTGCCAGCAGCACCAGACAGGGGGCTAGCAATCAGCCCCAGCATTTT; cdr3_aa: CASSTRQGASNQPQHF
clone_size: -; d_call: -; j_call: TRBJ1-5; v_call: TRBV4-3; cdr3_nt: TGCGCCAGCAGCTTAGGAGTAACAGAACATCAGCCCCAGCATTTT; cdr3_aa: CASSLGVTEHQPQHF
clone_size: -; d_call: TRBD2; j_call: TRBJ2-5; v_call: TRBV2; cdr3_nt: TGTGCCAGCAGTAATAGCGGGGGGAAAGAGACCCAGTACTTC; cdr3_aa: CASSNSGGKETQYF
clone_size: -; d_call: TRBD2; j_call: TRBJ2-5; v_call: TRBV7-2; cdr3_nt: TGTGCCAGCAGCTTAGGGCCTAGCGGGACGAACCAAGAGACCCAGTACTTC; cdr3_aa: CASSLGPSGTNQETQYF
clone_size: once; d_call: -; j_call: TRBJ1-1; v_call: TRBV7-3; cdr3_nt: TGTGCCAGCAGCTTAGCCGGGGGGAACACTGAAGCTTTCTTT; cdr3_aa: CASSLAGGNTEAFF
clone_size: -; d_call: -; j_call: TRBJ2-6; v_call: TRBV7-8; cdr3_nt: TGTGCCAGCAGCCTGCCGGACAGAGGCTCTGGGGCCAACGTCCTGACTTTC; cdr3_aa: CASSLPDRGSGANVLTF
clone_size: -; d_call: -; j_call: TRBJ1-5; v_call: TRBV6-1; cdr3_nt: TGTGCCAGCAGCGCCCCGGGACCAGGGGAGCCCCAGCATTTT; cdr3_aa: CASSAPGPGEPQHF
clone_size: -; d_call: -; j_call: TRBJ2-5; v_call: TRBV25-1; cdr3_nt: TGTGCCAGCAGTGAATATACTAGGATGAAAGAGACCCAGTACTTC; cdr3_aa: CASSEYTRMKETQYF
clone_size: -; d_call: -; j_call: TRBJ1-2; v_call: TRBV6-6; cdr3_nt: TGTGCCAGCAGTTACTGGGCCGAGGCCGGGGGCTACACCTTC; cdr3_aa: CASSYWAEAGGYTF